The present entry profiles one T cell receptor beta chain with its context. These data are taken from a study of blood T cell repertoires in COVID-19. Produced via immunoSEQ multiplex PCR; TCRdb's table is partial and in-frame only. This sample has 95,000 to 110,000 clones, with almost 90% found just once. The CDR3 contains 13 residues. The V end was cut by 6 bases, the J end by 0 bases, with 9 bases between. Germline lookup yields CDR1 KGHSH and CDR2 LQKENI. The TCR originated in a human donor in a cohort sampled during active COVID-19. The chain joins TRBV18 to TRBJ2-7, with D tentatively TRBD1 (6 bases). Sequenced input: peripheral blood. This CDR3 is CASSTDSSYEQYF. As DNA, the CDR3 is TGTGCCAGCTCTACGGACAGCTCCTACGAGCAGTACTTC.